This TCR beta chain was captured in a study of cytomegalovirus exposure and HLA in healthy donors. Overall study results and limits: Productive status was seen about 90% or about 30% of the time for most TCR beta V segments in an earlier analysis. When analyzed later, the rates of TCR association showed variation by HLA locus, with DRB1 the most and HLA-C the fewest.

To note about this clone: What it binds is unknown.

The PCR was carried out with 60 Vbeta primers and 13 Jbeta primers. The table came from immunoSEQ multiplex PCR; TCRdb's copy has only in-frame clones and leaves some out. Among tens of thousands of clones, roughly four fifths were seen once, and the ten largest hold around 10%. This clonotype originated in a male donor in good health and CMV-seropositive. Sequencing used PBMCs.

The CDR3 bases are TGTGCCAGCTCACCAATGCCAGGGGAGAATCAGCCCCAGCATTTT. Amino acid sequence: CASSPMPGENQPQHF. The V gene is TRBV18, the J gene TRBJ1-5, with D tentatively TRBD1 (6 bases). The V end lost 2 bases, the J end lost 4 bases, and 12 bases lay between the germline ends. Germline CDR1 and CDR2: KGHSH and LQKENI. The length of the CDR3 is 15 residues. The full variable domain, completed using reference TRBV18 and TRBJ1-5, is NAGVMQNPRHLVRRRGQEARLRCSPMKGHSHVYWYRQLPEEGLKFMVYLQKENIIDESGMPKERFSAEFPKEGPSILRIQQVVRGDSAAYFCASSPMPGENQPQHFGDGTRLSIL.